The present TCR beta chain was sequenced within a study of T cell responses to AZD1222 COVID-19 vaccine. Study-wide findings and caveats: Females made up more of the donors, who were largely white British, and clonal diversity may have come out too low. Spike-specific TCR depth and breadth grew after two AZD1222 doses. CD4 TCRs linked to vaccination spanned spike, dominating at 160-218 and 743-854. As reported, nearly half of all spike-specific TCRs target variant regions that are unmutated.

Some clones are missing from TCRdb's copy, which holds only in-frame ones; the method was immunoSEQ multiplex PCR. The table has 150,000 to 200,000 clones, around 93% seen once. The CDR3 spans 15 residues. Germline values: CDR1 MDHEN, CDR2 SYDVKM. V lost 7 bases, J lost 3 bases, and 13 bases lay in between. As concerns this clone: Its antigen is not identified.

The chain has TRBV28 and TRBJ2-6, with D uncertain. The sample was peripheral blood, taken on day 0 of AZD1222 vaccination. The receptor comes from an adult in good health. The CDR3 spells CASTRPRVGANVLTF. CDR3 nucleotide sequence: TGTGCCAGCACCAGGCCAAGGGTTGGGGCCAACGTCCTGACTTTC.